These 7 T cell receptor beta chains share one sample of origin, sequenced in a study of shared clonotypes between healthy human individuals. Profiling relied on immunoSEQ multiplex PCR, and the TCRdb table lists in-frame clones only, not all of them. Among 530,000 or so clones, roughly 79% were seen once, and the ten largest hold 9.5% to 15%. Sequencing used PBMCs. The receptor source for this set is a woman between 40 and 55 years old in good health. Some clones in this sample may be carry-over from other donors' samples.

The CDR3 DNA sequence: TGTGCCAGCAGTGACTCAAGTGGGGGAGGTCAGCCCCAGCATTTT. It yields the protein CASSDSSGGGQPQHF. This sequence joins TRBV6-4 and TRBJ1-5; a weak D match, TRBD1 (5 bases). Trimming left V 0 bases short and J 6 bases short, with 12 bases between. The germline gives CDR1 MRHNA, CDR2 SNTAGT. This CDR3 region has 15 residues.

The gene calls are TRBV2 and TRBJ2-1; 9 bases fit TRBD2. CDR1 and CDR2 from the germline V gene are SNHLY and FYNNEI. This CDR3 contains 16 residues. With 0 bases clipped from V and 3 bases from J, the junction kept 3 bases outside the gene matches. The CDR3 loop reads CASSEALAGNYNEQFF. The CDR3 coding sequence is TGTGCCAGCAGTGAAGCGCTAGCGGGAAACTACAATGAGCAGTTCTTC.

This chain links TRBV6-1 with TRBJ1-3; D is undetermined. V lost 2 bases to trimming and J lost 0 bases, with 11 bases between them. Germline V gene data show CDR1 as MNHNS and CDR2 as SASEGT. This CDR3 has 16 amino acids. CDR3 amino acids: CASSEFVGTSGNTIYF. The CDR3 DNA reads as TGTGCCAGCAGTGAATTCGTTGGCACCTCTGGAAACACCATATATTTT.

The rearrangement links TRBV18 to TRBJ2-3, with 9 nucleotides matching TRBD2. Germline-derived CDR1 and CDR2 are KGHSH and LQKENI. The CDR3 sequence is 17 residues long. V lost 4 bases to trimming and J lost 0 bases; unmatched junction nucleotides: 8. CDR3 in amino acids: CASSLGAGGPSTDTQYF. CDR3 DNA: TGTGCCAGCTCACTAGGCGCGGGAGGGCCTAGCACAGATACGCAGTATTTT.

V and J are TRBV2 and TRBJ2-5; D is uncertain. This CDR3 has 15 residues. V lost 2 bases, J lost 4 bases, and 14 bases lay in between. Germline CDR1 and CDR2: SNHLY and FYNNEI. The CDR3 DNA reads TGTGCCAGCAGTGAAATAGGTGGTGTCGGAGAGACCCAGTACTTC. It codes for CASSEIGGVGETQYF.

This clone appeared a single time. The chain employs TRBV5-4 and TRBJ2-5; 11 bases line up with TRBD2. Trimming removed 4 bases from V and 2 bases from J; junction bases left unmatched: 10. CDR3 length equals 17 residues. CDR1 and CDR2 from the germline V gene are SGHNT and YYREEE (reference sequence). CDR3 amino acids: CASSPTPGLAEQETQYF. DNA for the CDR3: TGTGCCAGCAGCCCCACCCCGGGACTAGCGGAACAAGAGACCCAGTACTTC. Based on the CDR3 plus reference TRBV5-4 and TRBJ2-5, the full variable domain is ETGVTQSPTHLIKTRGQQVTLRCSSQSGHNTVSWYQQALGQGPQFIFQYYREEENGRGNFPPRFSGLQFPNYSSELNVNALELDDSALYLCASSPTPGLAEQETQYFGPGTRLLVL.

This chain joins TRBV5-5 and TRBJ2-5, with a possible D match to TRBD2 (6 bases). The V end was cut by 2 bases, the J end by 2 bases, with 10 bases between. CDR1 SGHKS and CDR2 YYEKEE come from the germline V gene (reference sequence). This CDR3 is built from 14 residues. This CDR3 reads CASSLRLDQETQYF. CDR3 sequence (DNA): TGTGCCAGCAGCTTAAGACTAGATCAAGAGACCCAGTACTTC.